The present TCR beta chain was sequenced within a study of cytomegalovirus exposure and HLA in healthy donors. Across the whole study: Early release data held about 92 million unique TCRs from HLA-typed donors.

Both 60 Vbeta primers and 13 Jbeta primers went into the PCR. Generated by immunoSEQ multiplex PCR, the TCRdb table keeps only in-frame clones and is missing some. The sample comprises fewer than 110,000 clones, almost 80% of which are singletons, and less than 5% rests with the top ten. The ends were cut back, 2 bases at V and 4 bases at J, with 13 bases in the middle. The CDR3 consists of 15 residues. Germline V gene sequence: CDR1 SGHDT, CDR2 YYEEEE. Sequenced sample: PBMCs. The TCR was taken from a man aged 50 to 59 in good health and CMV-seropositive. The chain carries TRBV5-6 and TRBJ2-1; TRBD2 is a possible D gene (7 bases). CDR3 residues: CASSLGGAGYNEQFF. As DNA, the CDR3 is TGTGCCAGCAGCTTAGGGGGGGCTGGGTACAATGAGCAGTTCTTC.